A selection of T cell receptor beta chains follows, all from one sample in a study of technical replicates of blood from a few donors. The repertoire was sequenced with immunoSEQ multiplex PCR; TCRdb's copy has only in-frame clones and lacks some. The profile shows roughly 62,000 clones, roughly 86% of them singletons. Sequencing input: PBMCs. These receptors all stem from a human donor in good health. Some clones in this sample may be carry-over from other donors' samples. The CDR3 runs from the conserved cysteine through the conserved F or W. The D gene is left open where the match is weak.

d_call	v_call	j_call	cdr3_aa	cdr3_nt
TRBD1	TRBV5-6	TRBJ1-2	CASSQLTGDYGYTF	TGTGCCAGCAGCCAACTTACAGGGGACTATGGCTACACCTTC
.	TRBV10-3	TRBJ2-7	CAISLVGAYEQYF	TGTGCCATCAGTCTCGTGGGAGCCTACGAGCAGTACTTC
TRBD1	TRBV9	TRBJ2-3	CASSLGQGQVDTQYF	TGTGCCAGCAGCCTTGGACAGGGACAAGTGGATACGCAGTATTTT
.	TRBV7-9	TRBJ2-2	CASSQPASTGELFF	TGTGCCAGCAGCCAGCCGGCTAGCACCGGGGAGCTGTTTTTT
TRBD1	TRBV7-2	TRBJ1-2	CAGGQGPYGYTF	TGTGCCGGGGGACAGGGCCCCTATGGCTACACCTTC
TRBD2	TRBV2	TRBJ2-1	CASSPDLGGYNEQFF	TGTGCCAGCAGCCCCGATCTGGGGGGGTACAATGAGCAGTTCTTC
TRBD1	TRBV29-1	TRBJ1-5	CSVEEQTGAQHF	TGCAGCGTTGAAGAACAGACAGGGGCCCAGCATTTT
.	TRBV7-3	TRBJ1-6	CASSLLSGGNSPLHF	TGTGCCAGCAGCTTATTGAGTGGAGGGAATTCACCCCTCCACTTT
.	TRBV10-1	TRBJ1-6	CASSEPRGLRHPLSYNSPLHF	TGCGCCAGCAGTGAGCCCCGGGGACTCAGGCACCCCCTCTCCTATAATTCACCCCTCCACTTT
.	TRBV2	TRBJ2-7	CASSDGSLAYEQYF	TGTGCCAGCAGTGACGGGTCCTTAGCCTACGAGCAGTACTTC